The text below deals with one TCR beta chain. What it binds is not known. The repertoire was sequenced with immunoSEQ multiplex PCR; TCRdb's copy has only in-frame clones and lacks some. The sample includes approximately 320,000 clones, 74% of them seen just once. This entry comes from a study of shared clonotypes between healthy human individuals. Study-wide results and caveats: The four-donor shared clonotypes exceeded non-shared clonotypes in generation probability, with non-shared ones scoring lower.

Material for sequencing was memory CD4+ T cells sorted from blood. Stated subset: CD45RA-negative fraction. This receptor was taken from a young man in good health.

The CDR3 sequence is CASSKGLAGNYEQYF. In DNA form, the CDR3 reads TGTGCCAGCAGCAAAGGACTAGCGGGTAACTACGAGCAGTACTTC. V is TRBV9 and J is TRBJ2-7, with 11 bases aligning to TRBD2. The CDR3 is 15 residues long. Looked up from germline, CDR1 is SGDLS and CDR2 is YYNGEE. Trimming removed 4 bases from V and 3 bases from J; junction bases left unmatched: 6.